Detailed here is one TCR beta chain. The antigen is unknown. The data originate from a study of cytomegalovirus exposure and HLA in healthy donors. Study results and limitations: Specific recognition of CMV antigens was confirmed in vitro for a few chains (all CMV-associated). Prior analysis indicated that the majority of TCR beta V segments exhibited productivity approximately 87% or approximately 30% of the time. The study assumed roughly uniform donor sequencing depth for presence/absence analyses. Rarity marked most TCR sequences, yet some public TCRs occurred in many donors.

The study ran its PCR with 60 Vbeta and 13 Jbeta primers. Repertoires were generated with immunoSEQ multiplex PCR, while TCRdb's copy carries only in-frame clones and drops some. The repertoire holds about 160,000 clones, with approximately 78% as singletons. This CDR3 is 16 amino acids long. Trimming cost V 4 bases and J 4 bases; bases outside gene matches: 4. Germline-derived CDR1 and CDR2 are MDHEN and SYDVKM. The sample consisted of PBMCs. The TCR was taken from a male donor in good health and CMV-seropositive. The chain carries TRBV28 and TRBJ2-1; 13 bases are a match to TRBD2. The CDR3 nucleotides read TGTGCCAGCAGTTCCTCGACTAGCGGGAGGTACAATGAGCAGTTCTTC. It is translated as CASSSSTSGRYNEQFF.